Each of the 21 T cell receptor beta chains below was sequenced from the same sample in a study of cytomegalovirus exposure and HLA in healthy donors. Primers: 60 Vbeta forward and 13 Jbeta reverse. TCRdb's copy holds only in-frame clones and misses some; the assay was immunoSEQ multiplex PCR. The data show some 130,000 clones, around four fifths seen once. Sample: PBMCs. These receptors originate from a young man in good health.

V and J are TRBV7-2 and TRBJ2-7, with TRBD2 matching 12 bases. The germline V gene encodes CDR1 SGHTA and CDR2 FQGNSA. The CDR3 has 15 residues. Unmatched junction bases numbered 3, after V lost 5 bases and J lost 1 base. The CDR3 DNA is TGTGCCAGCAGCAGAACTAGCGGGGGGTCCTACGAGCAGTACTTC. Its protein is CASSRTSGGSYEQYF.

V is TRBV28 and J is TRBJ2-3; possible D gene TRBD2, 6 bases. The CDR3 consists of 15 residues. Looked up from germline, CDR1 is MDHEN and CDR2 is SYDVKM. V lost 8 bases to trimming and J lost 4 bases, with 19 bases between them. CDR3 loop: CASLRWGGGADTQYF. DNA of the CDR3: TGTGCCAGCCTCCGTTGGGGAGGCGGGGCAGATACGCAGTATTTT.

The rearrangement joins TRBV13 to TRBJ2-7; the match to TRBD2 covers 12 bases. There are 15 residues in the CDR3. CDR1 is PRHDT, CDR2 FYEKMQ, per germline (reference sequence). Unmatched junction bases numbered 6, after V lost 2 bases and J lost 7 bases. CDR3 in DNA: TGTGCCAGCAGCTTACGACTAGCGGGAGTTATGGAGCAGTACTTC. Residues: CASSLRLAGVMEQYF.

This chain links TRBV19 with TRBJ1-5; 7 bases fit TRBD1. Germline CDR1 and CDR2: LNHDA and SQIVND (reference sequence). V shed 0 bases, J shed 0 bases, and the junction held 8 bases outside the gene matches. The CDR3 sequence is 18 residues long. The CDR3 nucleotides are TGTGCCAGTAGTATAGAGCACAGGGGATCTTATAGCAATCAGCCCCAGCATTTT. This gives the protein CASSIEHRGSYSNQPQHF.

This clone occurred once. DNA of the CDR3: TGTGCTAGTGGTTTGACAGGACTACCTTACGAGCAGTACTTC. It translates to CASGLTGLPYEQYF. This chain joins TRBV12-5 and TRBJ2-7, with D possibly matching TRBD2 (6 bases). V dropped 2 bases and J dropped 4 bases, with 12 bases sitting between them. Germline CDR1 and CDR2: LGHNT and FRNRAP. This CDR3 is 14 amino acids long.

The chain carries TRBV11-3 and TRBJ2-7; TRBD1 agrees at 10 bases. Losses at the gene ends were 5 bases for V and 5 bases for J; bases not matched to a gene: 6. CDR3 length: 14 residues. The germline V gene has CDR1 SGHNT and CDR2 YENEEA. CDR3 sequence: CASSSPGQGHEQYF. CDR3 bases: TGTGCCAGCAGCAGCCCGGGACAGGGGCACGAGCAGTACTTC.

The rearrangement uses TRBV11-1 and TRBJ2-3, with 7 bases fitting TRBD2. Germline loops: CDR1 SGHAT, CDR2 FQDESV (reference sequence). This CDR3 is 14 amino acids long. The V and J ends lost 1 base and 4 bases, in that order; junction bases with no gene match: 2. The CDR3 DNA follows: TGTGCCAGCAGCTTAGGACTAGCCCCAGATACGCAGTATTTT. As protein: CASSLGLAPDTQYF.

The CDR3, as DNA: TGTGCCATCAGGGCAGGGGCCTACAATGAGCAGTTCTTC. Translated: CAIRAGAYNEQFF. V usage is TRBV10-3 and J usage is TRBJ2-1; weak D call: TRBD1 (6 bases). With 6 bases removed from V and 2 bases from J, the gap between germline ends came to 8 bases. CDR1 is ENHRY and CDR2 is SYGVKD in the germline V gene. This CDR3 spans 13 amino acids.

The genes are TRBV7-3 and TRBJ2-3, with a possible D match to TRBD2 (5 bases). V dropped 2 bases and J dropped 0 bases, with 15 bases sitting between them. Germline-derived CDR1 and CDR2 are SGHTA and FQGTGA. CDR3 length: 17 residues. The CDR3 protein is CASSLGSTNPSTDTQYF. The CDR3 DNA is TGTGCCAGCAGCTTAGGTTCGACTAACCCTAGCACAGATACGCAGTATTTT.

The chain carries TRBV6-1 and TRBJ1-1, with D hard to call. The CDR3 is made up of 13 amino acids. The V gene's germline CDR1 is MNHNS and CDR2 SASEGT. The germline V and J ends were trimmed by 2 bases and 10 bases, with 14 bases remaining between them. The CDR3 region is CASSETTAAGAFF. CDR3 sequence (DNA): TGTGCCAGCAGTGAAACAACAGCGGCTGGAGCTTTCTTT.

This chain uses TRBV7-3 with TRBJ2-3; TRBD2 is a possible D gene (5 bases). V was clipped by 5 bases and J by 3 bases, with 9 bases between them. The CDR3 extends over 13 amino acids. The V gene's germline CDR1 is SGHTA and CDR2 FQGTGA. The CDR3 region has the DNA TGTGCCAGCAGCCCCCCGGGAACAGATACGCAGTATTTT. It encodes CASSPPGTDTQYF.

The chain recombines TRBV19 with TRBJ1-5, with 12 bases aligning to TRBD1. V gave up 4 bases and J gave up 6 bases; unmatched junction bases: 7. The CDR3 contains 16 residues. The germline V gene has CDR1 LNHDA and CDR2 SQIVND (reference sequence). The CDR3 reads CASSTGGTGGVQPQHF. The CDR3 DNA is TGTGCCAGTAGTACCGGGGGGACAGGGGGCGTTCAGCCCCAGCATTTT.

The rearrangement joins TRBV5-1 to TRBJ1-1, with a possible D match to TRBD1 (5 bases). The CDR3 consists of 15 residues. Germline V gives CDR1 SGHRS, CDR2 YFSETQ. Trimming pared 3 bases from V and 3 bases from J, leaving 15 bases between. The CDR3 DNA reads TGCGCCAGCAGCTCACAGATGGGGGGACACACTGAAGCTTTCTTT. Translated, it gives CASSSQMGGHTEAFF.

Turning to this clone: The same CDR3 is also encoded by other DNA sequences in this sample. The genes are TRBV27 and TRBJ2-7; TRBD1 matches at 9 bases. Losses at the gene ends were 5 bases for V and 3 bases for J; bases not matched to a gene: 2. This CDR3 has 13 amino acids. Germline-derived CDR1 and CDR2 are MNHEY and SMNVEV (reference sequence). CDR3 sequence reads: CASSPGQGYEQYF. CDR3 DNA sequence: TGTGCCAGCAGTCCGGGACAGGGCTACGAGCAGTACTTC.

The chain combines TRBV5-6 with TRBJ2-5; D is possibly TRBD1 (5 bases). V was trimmed by 4 bases and J by 2 bases, leaving 21 bases between them. The CDR3 covers 17 residues. From germline, CDR1 is SGHDT and CDR2 YYEEEE. The CDR3 region is CASSPNFRVLRQETQYF. CDR3 nucleotides: TGTGCCAGCAGCCCCAATTTCAGGGTTCTGAGGCAAGAGACCCAGTACTTC.

The chain joins TRBV30 to TRBJ2-2; possibly TRBD2 for D (5 bases). V dropped 3 bases and J dropped 1 base, with 9 bases sitting between them. CDR1 GTSNPN and CDR2 SVGIG come from the germline V gene (reference sequence). The CDR3 length is 14 residues. The CDR3: CAWRIGLNTGELFF. The DNA for the CDR3 is TGTGCCTGGAGGATCGGACTGAACACCGGGGAGCTGTTTTTT.

The J gene is TRBJ2-7, the V gene TRBV10-2; possible D gene TRBD2, 5 bases. Germline-derived CDR1 and CDR2 are WSHSY and SAAADI. The CDR3 runs 12 residues. Trimming removed 10 bases from V and 6 bases from J, with 16 bases in between. The CDR3 loop reads CATYLAGSEQYF. CDR3 bases: TGCGCCACCTACCTCGCGGGTTCCGAGCAGTACTTC.

The V and J genes are TRBV6-4 and TRBJ2-2, with a tentative D call TRBD1 (5 bases). Trimming took off 9 bases at V and 7 bases at J, with 12 bases between the two ends. From germline, CDR1 is MRHNA and CDR2 SNTAGT. The CDR3 is made up of 12 amino acids. CDR3: CASQWGGGELFF. The CDR3 nucleotides read TGTGCCAGTCAGTGGGGCGGCGGGGAGCTGTTTTTT.

This clone was picked up one time. This chain connects TRBV9 to TRBJ2-2; D unclear. Germline lookup yields CDR1 SGDLS and CDR2 YYNGEE. The CDR3 loop spans 13 amino acids. Between the trimmed V and J ends, which lost 4 bases and 1 base, there was a span of 5 bases. The CDR3 DNA sequence: TGTGCCAGCAGCCCCCAGAACACCGGGGAGCTGTTTTTT. Protein product: CASSPQNTGELFF.

The V call is TRBV2, the J call TRBJ2-2; the D is unclear. Per germline, CDR1 SNHLY and CDR2 FYNNEI. The CDR3 is 14 amino acids. Trimming removed 8 bases at V and 4 bases at J, with 14 bases between. CDR3 in DNA: TGTGCCAGCGTTTACGGCGGCCCCACCGGGGAGCTGTTTTTT. Protein sequence: CASVYGGPTGELFF.

Only a few counts were recorded for this clone. The genes are TRBV6-5 and TRBJ2-4, with 7 bases identical to TRBD1. The CDR3 has 15 amino acids. The junction had 11 bases not matched to a gene; V was cut back by 4 bases and J by 8 bases. Per germline, CDR1 MNHEY and CDR2 SVGAGI. CDR3 DNA sequence: TGTGCCAGCAGTTGGGGTGAGGGGGCGGTGGACATTCAGTACTTC. As protein: CASSWGEGAVDIQYF.